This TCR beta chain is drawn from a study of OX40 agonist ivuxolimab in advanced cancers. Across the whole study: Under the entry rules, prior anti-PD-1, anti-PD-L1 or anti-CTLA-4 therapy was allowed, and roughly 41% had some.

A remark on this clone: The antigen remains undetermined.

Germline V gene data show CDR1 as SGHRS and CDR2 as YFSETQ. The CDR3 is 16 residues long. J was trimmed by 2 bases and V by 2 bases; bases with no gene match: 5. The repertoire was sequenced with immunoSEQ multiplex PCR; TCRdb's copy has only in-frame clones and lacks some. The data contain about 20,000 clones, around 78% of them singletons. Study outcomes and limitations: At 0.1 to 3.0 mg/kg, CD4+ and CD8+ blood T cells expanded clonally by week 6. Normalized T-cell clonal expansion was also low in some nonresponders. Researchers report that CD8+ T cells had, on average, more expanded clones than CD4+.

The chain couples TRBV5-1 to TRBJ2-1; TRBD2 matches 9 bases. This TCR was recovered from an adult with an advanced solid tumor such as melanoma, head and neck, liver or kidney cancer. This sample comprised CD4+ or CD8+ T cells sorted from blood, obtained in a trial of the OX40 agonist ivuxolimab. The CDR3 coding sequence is TGCGCCAGCAGCTTAACGAGCGGGGGGACCTACAATGAGCAGTTCTTC. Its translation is CASSLTSGGTYNEQFF.